One sample yielded the 27 T cell receptor beta chains listed below, sequenced in a study of chemoradiotherapy in HPV16-positive cancers. TCRdb keeps only in-frame clones here, not all; method: immunoSEQ multiplex PCR. The sample yields approximately 13,000 clones, about 92% seen once. Sequencing was performed on tumor tissue, taken from a patient who underwent chemoradiotherapy. The receptors here all came from a human donor with HPV-associated anogenital cancer.

This clone was counted once. The rearrangement links TRBV7-2 to TRBJ2-5; TRBD2 agrees at 9 bases. The J segment lost 5 bases and the V segment lost 2 bases, leaving 15 bases of the junction unmatched. This CDR3 comprises 18 residues. Per the germline V gene, CDR1 is SGHTA and CDR2 is FQGNSA. The CDR3 reads CASSLFSGSSGEGETQYF. The CDR3, as DNA: TGTGCCAGCAGCTTATTCTCTGGATCTAGCGGGGAGGGGGAGACCCAGTACTTC.

The V gene is TRBV5-4, the J gene TRBJ1-1; no clear D. The CDR3 is 12 amino acids. V shed 2 bases and J shed 1 base, with 3 bases lying between them. The germline gives CDR1 SGHNT, CDR2 YYREEE (reference sequence). The CDR3 loop is CASSLQNTEAFF. The CDR3 coding sequence is TGTGCCAGCAGCTTACAGAACACTGAAGCTTTCTTT.

A single count supports this clone. The chain combines TRBV7-3 with TRBJ2-2, with TRBD2 as a possible D gene (5 bases). The CDR3 totals 13 residues. V lost 5 bases and J 5 bases, leaving 9 bases between the germline ends. Germline V lookup: CDR1 SGHTA, CDR2 FQGTGA. CDR3 sequence: CASSPSGTGELFF. CDR3 nucleotide sequence: TGTGCCAGCAGCCCCAGCGGTACCGGGGAGCTGTTTTTT.

This chain connects TRBV10-3 to TRBJ2-1, with 9 bases that match TRBD2. The CDR3 consists of 15 residues. The trim removed 7 bases at V and 6 bases at J, leaving 10 bases unmatched. In germline, CDR1 is ENHRY, CDR2 SYGVKD. Here the CDR3 DNA reads TGTGCCATCAACGAGAATATAGCGGGAGTCAATGAGCAGTTCTTC. Its translation: CAINENIAGVNEQFF.

The rearrangement joins TRBV7-8 to TRBJ2-7; tentative D call: TRBD2 (6 bases). In germline, CDR1 is SGHVS, CDR2 FQNEAQ. V was pared by 11 bases and J by 2 bases, with 19 bases between. The CDR3 contains 14 residues. This CDR3 reads CAQALGGIAYEQYF. CDR3 coding DNA: TGTGCCCAAGCTTTAGGAGGGATTGCCTACGAGCAGTACTTC.

V usage is TRBV5-1 and J usage is TRBJ2-7; possibly TRBD1 for D (5 bases). Trimming took off 4 bases at V and 6 bases at J, with 17 bases between the two ends. The V gene's germline CDR1 is SGHRS and CDR2 YFSETQ. The CDR3 totals 14 residues. This CDR3 reads CASSAEVSGIEQYF. In nucleotides, the CDR3 is TGCGCCAGCAGCGCTGAGGTGTCAGGGATCGAGCAGTACTTC.

The chain links TRBV7-9 to TRBJ1-1, with TRBD1 matching 7 bases. Germline V gives CDR1 SEHNR, CDR2 FQNEAQ (reference sequence). Trimming took 2 bases from V and 1 from J; bases not matched to a gene: 4. The CDR3 sequence is 15 residues long. The CDR3 DNA is TGTGCCAGCAGCTTAATCGCAGGGGGGAACACTGAAGCTTTCTTT. This codes for CASSLIAGGNTEAFF.

V and J are TRBV19 and TRBJ2-3, with D tentatively TRBD1 (6 bases). Trimming shortened V by 4 bases and J by 3 bases, and 11 bases separated the two germline ends. There are 14 residues in the CDR3. Germline loops: CDR1 LNHDA, CDR2 SQIVND (reference sequence). CDR3 amino acids: CASSRNRETDTQYF. For the CDR3, the DNA is TGTGCCAGTAGTAGGAACAGGGAGACAGATACGCAGTATTTT.

This clone has a single count. The V gene is TRBV28, the J gene TRBJ1-4; D remains ambiguous. Germline-derived CDR1 and CDR2 are MDHEN and SYDVKM. V was trimmed by 6 bases and J by 6 bases, leaving 14 bases between them. CDR3 length: 14 amino acids. DNA for the CDR3: TGTGCCAGCAGCCCCGAGAGGTATGATGAAAAACTGTTTTTT. It codes for CASSPERYDEKLFF.

In its sample, this clone was seen a few times. The rearrangement links TRBV6-1 to TRBJ2-7; no firm D call. Germline V gene lookup returns CDR1 MNHNS and CDR2 SASEGT. Deletions cut 5 bases from V and 2 bases from J, with 10 bases between. The CDR3 totals 13 residues. Here the CDR3 DNA reads TGTGCCAGCAGTATCCGGGTCACCTACGAGCAGTACTTC. Encoded protein: CASSIRVTYEQYF.

This clone is a singleton in its sample. The junction shows a germline mismatch at one end, possibly a read error. The chain is built from TRBV7-7 and TRBJ2-5; D may be TRBD2 (6 bases). The CDR3 sequence is 13 residues long. Germline loops: CDR1 SSHAT, CDR2 FNYEAQ (reference sequence). The CDR3 region has the DNA TGTGCTAGCAGCTTAGGACTAAGAGAGGCCCAGTACTTC. Amino acids: CASSLGLREAQYF.

This chain joins TRBV13 and TRBJ2-5; D is perhaps TRBD1 (5 bases). Germline V lookup: CDR1 PRHDT, CDR2 FYEKMQ (reference sequence). This CDR3 has 14 amino acids. The germline V and J ends were trimmed by 0 bases and 3 bases, with 8 bases remaining between them. CDR3 DNA: TGTGCCAGCAGCTTAGGGACAGCCGAAGAGACCCAGTACTTC. The encoded protein is CASSLGTAEETQYF.

The chain is built from TRBV6-5 and TRBJ1-1, with D maybe TRBD1 (5 bases). V was clipped by 3 bases and J by 1 base, with 9 bases between them. This CDR3 has 14 residues. CDR1 MNHEY and CDR2 SVGAGI come from the germline V gene. CDR3 sequence (DNA): TGTGCCAGCAGTTATTGGCAGGGGAACACTGAAGCTTTCTTT. Amino acids: CASSYWQGNTEAFF.

This chain links TRBV27 with TRBJ2-7; D is uncertain. Germline V gene lookup returns CDR1 MNHEY and CDR2 SMNVEV (reference sequence). V was clipped by 2 bases and J by 5 bases, with 7 bases between them. This CDR3 contains 12 residues. The CDR3 sequence is CASSLGPDEQYF. The CDR3 coding sequence is TGTGCCAGCAGTTTAGGTCCGGACGAGCAGTACTTC.

This chain uses TRBV7-3 with TRBJ1-2, with 10 bases matching TRBD1. With 4 bases clipped from V and 6 bases from J, the junction kept 11 bases outside the gene matches. This CDR3 region has 16 residues. Looked up from germline, CDR1 is SGHTA and CDR2 is FQGTGA. CDR3 sequence reads: CASSSHSGTGADGYTF. DNA for the CDR3: TGTGCCAGCAGCTCCCACTCCGGGACAGGGGCGGATGGCTACACCTTC.

The genes are TRBV6-5 and TRBJ1-2; D is unresolved. V was clipped by 0 bases and J by 3 bases, with 5 bases between them. This CDR3 comprises 13 residues. Germline assignment: CDR1 MNHEY and CDR2 SVGAGI. The CDR3 sequence is CASSYSQHYGYTF. The CDR3 region has the DNA TGTGCCAGCAGTTACTCACAGCACTATGGCTACACCTTC.

This chain links TRBV7-9 with TRBJ1-1; D is unclear. This CDR3 has 14 amino acids. The germline V and J ends were trimmed by 5 bases and 6 bases, with 16 bases remaining between them. Germline V CDR1 and CDR2: SEHNR, FQNEAQ (reference sequence). DNA of the CDR3: TGTGCCAGCAGCGAATCGACATCTGGCCCTGAAGCTTTCTTT. Its translation is CASSESTSGPEAFF.

This chain uses TRBV5-1 with TRBJ2-3; TRBD2 matches 10 bases. Germline CDR1 SGHRS, CDR2 YFSETQ. The CDR3 length is 16 residues. V gave up 3 bases and J gave up 3 bases; unmatched junction bases: 7. In nucleotides, the CDR3 is TGCGCCAGCAGCTCCATAGCGGGAGGTGGAACAGATACGCAGTATTTT. Translated: CASSSIAGGGTDTQYF. The whole variable domain, filled in from reference TRBV5-1 and TRBJ2-3, reads KAGVTQTPRYLIKTRGQQVTLSCSPISGHRSVSWYQQTPGQGLQFLFEYFSETQRNKGNFPGRFSGRQFSNSRSEMNVSTLELGDSALYLCASSSIAGGGTDTQYFGPGTRLTVL.

The chain has TRBV15 and TRBJ1-1; D is unclear. CDR1 and CDR2 from the germline V gene are LNHNV and YYDKDF (reference sequence). V gave up 0 bases and J gave up 7 bases, with 9 bases separating them. The CDR3 runs to 13 residues. CDR3 bases: TGTGCCACCAGCAGAGATAAGACCCTTGAAGCTTTCTTT. Its translation is CATSRDKTLEAFF. The complete variable domain, with remaining parts taken from reference TRBV15 and TRBJ1-1, reads DAMVIQNPRYQVTQFGKPVTLSCSQTLNHNVMYWYQQKSSQAPKLLFHYYDKDFNNEADTPDNFQSRRPNTSFCFLDIRSPGLGDTAMYLCATSRDKTLEAFFGQGTRLTVV.

This clone was recorded once. The chain links TRBV6-6 to TRBJ2-3; no clear D gene. CDR3 length: 13 amino acids. Germline values: CDR1 MNHNY, CDR2 SVGAGI (reference sequence). Trimming took off 4 bases at V and 2 bases at J, with 7 bases between the two ends. The CDR3 sequence is CASSFGPTDTQYF. CDR3 DNA: TGTGCCAGCAGTTTCGGGCCCACAGATACGCAGTATTTT.

This chain joins TRBV9 and TRBJ2-1, with D possibly TRBD1 on 6 matching bases. The V end lost 3 bases, the J end lost 6 bases, and 10 bases lay between the germline ends. The germline V gene encodes CDR1 SGDLS and CDR2 YYNGEE. There are 13 residues in the CDR3. The DNA of the CDR3 is TGTGCCAGCAGCGCCGGGACACCCAATGAGCAGTTCTTC. Translating gives CASSAGTPNEQFF.

This clone was counted once. This chain joins TRBV30 and TRBJ1-2, with 9 positions matching TRBD1. The CDR3 runs to 14 residues. The V segment lost 4 bases and the J segment 3 bases; nucleotides outside the gene matches: 6. From germline, CDR1 is GTSNPN and CDR2 SVGIG (reference sequence). As DNA, the CDR3 is TGTGCCTGGACACGGACAGGGGCAGACTATGGCTACACCTTC. Translation gives CAWTRTGADYGYTF.

The genes are TRBV6-1 and TRBJ1-5; 9 nucleotides line up with TRBD1. With 8 bases clipped from V and 9 bases from J, the junction kept 8 bases outside the gene matches. The CDR3 covers 13 residues. The V gene's germline CDR1 is MNHNS and CDR2 SASEGT. This chain's CDR3 is CASGEGQGLPQHF. The DNA for the CDR3 is TGTGCCAGCGGCGAGGGACAGGGATTGCCCCAGCATTTT.

This clone appeared once. The chain carries TRBV5-8 and TRBJ1-1; D unresolved. Per the germline V gene, CDR1 is SGHTS and CDR2 is YDEGEE. This CDR3 contains 14 residues. Trimming pared 3 bases from V and 0 bases from J, leaving 9 bases between. CDR3 DNA sequence: TGTGCCAGCAGCTATTTGTCAGTGAACACTGAAGCTTTCTTT. Protein: CASSYLSVNTEAFF. Full variable domain (remainder filled in from reference TRBV5-8 and TRBJ1-1): EAGVTQSPTHLIKTRGQQATLRCSPISGHTSVYWYQQALGLGLQFLLWYDEGEERNRGNFPPRFSGRQFPNYSSELNVNALELEDSALYLCASSYLSVNTEAFFGQGTRLTVV.

The chain joins TRBV11-2 to TRBJ2-5; unclear D gene. The ends were cut back, 1 base at V and 5 bases at J, with 8 bases in the middle. The CDR3 runs 13 residues. Germline-derived CDR1 and CDR2 are SGHAT and FQNNGV. The CDR3 reads CASSLGYGETQYF. The CDR3 DNA reads TGTGCCAGCAGCTTAGGATATGGGGAGACCCAGTACTTC.

The V gene is TRBV29-1, the J gene TRBJ1-2, with D possibly being TRBD1 (5 bases). Germline V gene lookup returns CDR1 SQVTM and CDR2 ANQGSEA. The V end was cut by 5 bases, the J end by 2 bases, with 18 bases between. This CDR3 has 15 amino acids. The CDR3 DNA follows: TGCAGCGTTTTCGGGGTGGGGGGTCGGAACTATGGCTACACCTTC. Its protein product is CSVFGVGGRNYGYTF.

The V call is TRBV29-1, the J call TRBJ1-2; TRBD1 aligns across 8 bases. Germline CDR1 SQVTM, CDR2 ANQGSEA. This CDR3 has 13 residues. The J segment lost 1 base and the V segment lost 7 bases, leaving 5 bases of the junction unmatched. Here the CDR3 reads CSASGGLNYGYTF. CDR3 in DNA: TGCAGCGCTTCAGGGGGCCTTAACTATGGCTACACCTTC.